This TCR beta chain was identified during a study of T cells of healthy individuals. Germline CDR1 SGHRS, CDR2 YFSETQ. The ends lost 5 bases at V and 1 base at J; junction bases unmatched: 4. There are 15 residues in the CDR3. In TCRdb, the 5' RACE reads were re-called with MiXCR into one record per CDR3 protein. Among nearly 100,000 distinct CDR3 sequences listed, approximately 16% were seen once. The clonotype comes from a human donor in good health. This sequence joins TRBV5-1 and TRBJ2-1; 9 bases match TRBD1. For the CDR3, the DNA is TGCGCCAGCAGTCCGACAGGGGGGTCCTACAATGAGCAGTTCTTC. Its protein product is CASSPTGGSYNEQFF. Full variable domain (outside the CDR3, taken from reference TRBV5-1 and TRBJ2-1): KAGVTQTPRYLIKTRGQQVTLSCSPISGHRSVSWYQQTPGQGLQFLFEYFSETQRNKGNFPGRFSGRQFSNSRSEMNVSTLELGDSALYLCASSPTGGSYNEQFFGPGTRLTVL.